The 16 T cell receptor beta chains given below trace back to one sample, sequenced in a study of T cells expressing NK-cell markers. TCRdb reprocessed the 5' RACE reads and stores each CDR3 protein as one record, lacking DNA. The sample table sets out 550,000 or so distinct CDR3 sequences. Sequencing used blood T cells: a sorted CD56 or NKG2C T cell subset, CD4+ or CD8+ T cells, or bulk PBMC T cells (not recorded which). The source of these receptors is a young man in good health.

The chain has TRBV15 and TRBJ2-2; TCRdb's assignment of TRBD1 cannot be checked, as there is no DNA. The CDR3 loop spans 19 amino acids. From germline, CDR1 is LNHNV and CDR2 YYDKDF (reference sequence). Here the CDR3 reads CATSRPGRRRGANTGELFF.

The chain is built from TRBV2 and TRBJ2-7; TCRdb outputs TRBD1, but without DNA this stays unchecked. The germline CDR1 and CDR2 sequences are SNHLY and FYNNEI. The CDR3 runs 15 residues. CDR3 residues: CAIYRGVAAPDEQYF. Drawing the rest from reference TRBV2 and TRBJ2-7, the complete variable domain is EPEVTQTPSHQVTQMGQEVILRCVPISNHLYFYWYRQILGQKVEFLVSFYNNEISEKSEIFDDQFSVERPDGSNFTLKIRSTKLEDSAMYFCAIYRGVAAPDEQYFGPGTRLTVT.

The chain carries TRBV29-1 and TRBJ1-1. Germline V lookup: CDR1 SQVTM, CDR2 ANQGSEA. This CDR3 contains 13 residues. CDR3 sequence: CSVEGKYATEAFF.

CDR3 protein: CASSFRQGLGQPQHF. The chain uses TRBV12-3 or TRBV12-4 and TRBJ1-5; TCRdb reports TRBD1, a call that lacks DNA to check it against. The CDR3 sequence is 15 residues long.

The chain uses TRBV7-8 and TRBJ2-1. This CDR3 has 14 residues. Germline CDR1 reads SGHVS; CDR2 reads FQNEAQ. CDR3 loop: CASSYPSTYNEQFF.

The chain is built from TRBV5-1 and TRBJ2-5; the TCRdb D gene call, TRBD2, has no DNA to confirm it. CDR1 and CDR2 (germline): SGHRS, YFSETQ. The CDR3 contains 17 residues. The CDR3 sequence: CASSLSSWTSGRQTQYF.

The chain couples TRBV5-6 to TRBJ2-2; the TCRdb call, TRBD1, lacks DNA for checking. The CDR3 runs 17 residues. CDR1 and CDR2 (germline): SGHDT, YYEEEE. CDR3 protein: CASSLNLGTGGFGELFF.

This rearrangement joins TRBV13 to TRBJ1-1; without DNA, the TCRdb call of TRBD1 cannot be checked. The CDR3 runs 15 residues. Germline-derived CDR1 and CDR2 are PRHDT and FYEKMQ (reference sequence). The CDR3 is CASSIYRGGNTEAFF.

This chain joins TRBV4-3 and TRBJ2-7; the TCRdb D gene call, TRBD2, has no DNA to confirm it. Germline V gives CDR1 LGHNA, CDR2 YSLEER. The CDR3 consists of 15 residues. CDR3 sequence reads: CASSPGASGSYEQYF.

The rearrangement links TRBV10-2 to TRBJ2-5; TCRdb names TRBD2, which stays unverified in the absence of DNA. Germline assignment: CDR1 WSHSY and CDR2 SAAADI. The CDR3 spans 15 residues. CDR3 amino acids: CASRGAGGRGETQYF.

The rearrangement uses TRBV10-3 and TRBJ2-5; TCRdb returns TRBD1, unconfirmable since there is no DNA. The CDR3 runs 12 residues. CDR1 is ENHRY, CDR2 SYGVKD, per germline. This CDR3 reads CAIGGSGETQYF.

The genes are TRBV10-2 and TRBJ2-5; absent DNA, TCRdb's TRBD1 call cannot be checked. The length of the CDR3 is 12 residues. Per the germline V gene, CDR1 is WSHSY and CDR2 is SAAADI. The CDR3 spells CATRQGSETQYF.

The V call is TRBV5-1, the J call TRBJ2-3; TCRdb indicates TRBD1, and absent DNA this call remains unverified. The germline CDR1 and CDR2 sequences are SGHRS and YFSETQ. This CDR3 spans 16 amino acids. The chain's CDR3 is CASSSGTGTNTDTQYF.

The CDR3 region is CASSFFGGTQYF. The chain joins TRBV12-3 or TRBV12-4 to TRBJ2-3; TCRdb names TRBD1, which stays unverified in the absence of DNA. The CDR3 extends over 12 amino acids.

V is TRBV7-9 and J is TRBJ2-7; TCRdb's D call of TRBD1 is untestable without DNA. Germline-derived CDR1 and CDR2 are SEHNR and FQNEAQ (reference sequence). The CDR3 loop spans 14 amino acids. Here the CDR3 reads CASSHGGSFYEQYF.

This rearrangement joins TRBV3-1 to TRBJ1-1; TCRdb calls TRBD1, which cannot be checked without DNA. The CDR3 is 15 amino acids. Per germline, CDR1 LGHDT and CDR2 YNNKEL (reference sequence). This CDR3 reads CASSQGGQTNTEAFF.